This TCR beta chain was recovered during a study of T cells in Graves' hyperthyroidism and ophthalmopathy. TCR beta CDR3 regions were amplified from RNA transcripts. First-round RT-PCR with HTBI primers amplified the TCR CDR3 region. TCRdb processed the multiplex PCR reads anew with MiXCR; each CDR3 protein has one entry. The sample has about 480,000 distinct CDR3 sequences, 14% seen once. The length of the CDR3 is 14 residues. From germline, CDR1 is SGHVS and CDR2 FQNEAQ. With 8 bases removed from V and 3 bases from J, the gap between germline ends came to 14 bases. This clonotype has ten or more counts.

The chain combines TRBV7-8 with TRBJ2-1; a weak D match, TRBD2 (7 bases). This receptor was obtained from a woman aged 18-35 years with Graves' hyperthyroidism. The sequencing input was blood. For the CDR3, the DNA is TGTGCCAGCGGGGGGCTAGCGGACTACAATGAGCAGTTCTTC. It encodes CASGGLADYNEQFF.